The entry that follows covers one T cell receptor (beta chain) sequence. This sample is drawn from a study of blood T cell repertoires in COVID-19. Generated by immunoSEQ multiplex PCR, the TCRdb table keeps only in-frame clones and is missing some. The sample carries roughly 79,000 clones, 80% recorded once. Germline V CDR1 and CDR2: SGHDT, YYEEEE. The V segment lost 2 bases and the J segment 12 bases; nucleotides outside the gene matches: 13. CDR3 length: 16 amino acids. This clonotype was sampled from a man in his fifties or sixties with active or convalescent COVID-19. The chain joins TRBV5-6 to TRBJ2-1, with TRBD2 matching 11 bases. The sample was peripheral blood. DNA of the CDR3: TGTGCCAGCAGCTTAATAGTAGCGGGGGGGACCCATGGGCAGTTCTTC. Encoded protein: CASSLIVAGGTHGQFF.